This T cell receptor beta chain appears in the sequencing data of a study of shared clonotypes between healthy human individuals. It was at deep level that the assay was run. Produced via immunoSEQ multiplex PCR; TCRdb's table is partial and in-frame only. The repertoire has around 2.3 million clones, under 97% of them found once; the top ten carry roughly 0.13%. The CDR3 totals 14 residues. Germline V lookup: CDR1 MNHEY, CDR2 SVGAGI. Trimming took 4 bases from V and 5 from J; bases not matched to a gene: 3. The chain links TRBV6-5 to TRBJ1-5, with TRBD1 matching 9 bases. The receptor was isolated from a man between 18 and 29 years old in good health. The sequencing input was naive CD4+ T cells sorted from blood. Documented subset: CD45RA+ positively selected. The CDR3 loop reads CASSWTGVDQPQHF. The CDR3 coding sequence is TGTGCCAGCAGTTGGACAGGGGTTGATCAGCCCCAGCATTTT.